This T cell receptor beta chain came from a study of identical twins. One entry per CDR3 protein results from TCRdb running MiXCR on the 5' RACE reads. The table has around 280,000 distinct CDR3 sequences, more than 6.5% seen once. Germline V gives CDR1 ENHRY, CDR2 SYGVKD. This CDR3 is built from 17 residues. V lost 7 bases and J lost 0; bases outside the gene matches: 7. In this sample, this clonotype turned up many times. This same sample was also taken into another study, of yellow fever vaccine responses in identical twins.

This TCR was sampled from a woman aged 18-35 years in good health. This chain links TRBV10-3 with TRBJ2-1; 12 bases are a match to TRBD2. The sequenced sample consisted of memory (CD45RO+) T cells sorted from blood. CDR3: CAIMATSGSGSYNEQFF. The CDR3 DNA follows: TGTGCCATCATGGCGACTAGCGGGAGCGGCTCCTACAATGAGCAGTTCTTC.